A selection of T cell receptor beta chains follows, all from one sample in a study of control samples from healthy donors and cancer patients. Sequencing used immunoSEQ multiplex PCR; TCRdb keeps in-frame clones, though not all of them. The sample shows tens of thousands of clones, about 87% of them seen only once. Sequenced material: blood. The receptors come from a man between 45 and 60 years old in good health. Each CDR3 is given with its conserved first and last residue. Each record gives: V gene, J gene, CDR3 protein.

TRBV30	TRBJ1-2	CAWSVGTGYGYTF
TRBV20-1	TRBJ1-2	CSARVRPGYTF
TRBV7-2	TRBJ2-1	CASSYRTGSSYNEQFF
TRBV24-1	TRBJ1-2	CATRQTGDDGYTF
TRBV6-1	TRBJ2-3	CASSESGGGAPSTDTQYF
TRBV11-3	TRBJ1-6	CASSFRDRGRYSPLHF
TRBV28	TRBJ1-1	CASSLYTYTEAFF
TRBV29-1	TRBJ2-1	CSASDSEYNEQFF
TRBV2	TRBJ2-3	CASSDGLAGGQTTQYF
TRBV10-2	TRBJ1-1	CASSDREGTEAFF
TRBV3-1/TRBV3-2	TRBJ2-5	CASSQVRAGDQETQYF
TRBV10-2	TRBJ1-5	CASSEVRGQPQHF
TRBV11-3	TRBJ2-5	CASSSGHGETQYF
TRBV6-2/TRBV6-3	TRBJ1-1	CASSRDSEAFF
TRBV11-3	TRBJ1-1	CASSLGRGNTEAFF
TRBV11-3	TRBJ2-1	CASSLWTGTSVYNEQFF
TRBV3-1/TRBV3-2	TRBJ2-1	CASSQDQGTYNEQFF
TRBV4-1	TRBJ1-2	CASSQDHGTGYSYGYTF
TRBV12-3/TRBV12-4	TRBJ1-6	CASAAGYNSPLHF
TRBV9	TRBJ1-4	CASSLGTGVEKLFF
TRBV2	TRBJ2-3	CASSVGVDTQYF
TRBV30	TRBJ1-5	CAWSTGGGQPQHF